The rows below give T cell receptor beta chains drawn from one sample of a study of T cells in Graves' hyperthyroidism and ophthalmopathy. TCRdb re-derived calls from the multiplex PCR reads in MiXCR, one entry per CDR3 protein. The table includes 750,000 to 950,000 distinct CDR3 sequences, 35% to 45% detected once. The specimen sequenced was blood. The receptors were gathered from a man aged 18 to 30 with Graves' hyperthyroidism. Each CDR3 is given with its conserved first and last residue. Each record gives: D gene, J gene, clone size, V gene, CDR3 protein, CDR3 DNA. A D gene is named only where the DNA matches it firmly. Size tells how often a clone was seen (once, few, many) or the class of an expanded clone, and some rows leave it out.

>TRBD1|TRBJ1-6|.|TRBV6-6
CASTPGGESPLHF
TGTGCCAGCACTCCAGGGGGCGAGTCACCCCTCCACTTT
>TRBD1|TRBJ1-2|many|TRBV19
CASTSPDRADYGYTF
TGTGCCAGTACCAGCCCGGACAGGGCGGACTATGGCTACACCTTC
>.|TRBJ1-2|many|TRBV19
CASIHRGADGYTF
TGTGCCAGTATTCACCGGGGGGCCGATGGCTACACCTTC
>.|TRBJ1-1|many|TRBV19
CASSWSATQNTEAFF
TGTGCCAGTAGTTGGTCAGCTACCCAGAACACTGAAGCTTTCTTT
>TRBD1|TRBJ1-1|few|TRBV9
CASSSTTGYTEAFF
TGTGCCAGCAGCTCGACGACAGGGTATACTGAAGCTTTCTTT
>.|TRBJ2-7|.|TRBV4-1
CASSQDHTNLYEQYF
TGCGCCAGCAGCCAAGACCACACGAATCTTTACGAGCAGTACTTC
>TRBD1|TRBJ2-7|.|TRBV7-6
CASRLGTAPEDDEQYF
TGTGCCAGCAGACTCGGGACAGCCCCTGAAGACGACGAGCAGTACTTC
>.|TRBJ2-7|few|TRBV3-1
CASSQDGFAEQYF
TGTGCCAGCAGCCAAGATGGGTTTGCCGAGCAGTACTTC
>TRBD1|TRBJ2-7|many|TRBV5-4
CASSVDRHREQYF
TGTGCCAGCAGCGTGGACAGGCATCGCGAGCAGTACTTC
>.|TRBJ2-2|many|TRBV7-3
CASSRDRRGELFF
TGTGCCAGCAGTCGAGATCGTCGGGGGGAGCTGTTTTTT
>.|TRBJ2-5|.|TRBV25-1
CASSPSLQETQYF
TGTGCCAGCAGTCCCTCACTTCAAGAGACCCAGTACTTC
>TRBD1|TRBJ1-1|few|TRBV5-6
CASSSRTTGATEAFF
TGTGCCAGCAGCTCCAGAACGACAGGGGCCACTGAAGCTTTCTTT
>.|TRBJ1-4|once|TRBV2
CASSDREVRLEEKLFF
TGTGCCAGCAGTGACAGGGAAGTACGTTTGGAGGAAAAACTGTTTTTT
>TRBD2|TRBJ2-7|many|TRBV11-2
CASSLLAGGYEQYF
TGTGCCAGCAGTCTCCTAGCGGGCGGCTACGAGCAGTACTTC
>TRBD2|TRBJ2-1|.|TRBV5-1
CASTPGTSGNEQFF
TGCGCCAGCACACCAGGGACTAGCGGTAATGAGCAGTTCTTC
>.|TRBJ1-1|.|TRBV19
CASSMGVANEAFF
TGTGCCAGTAGTATGGGGGTAGCGAATGAAGCTTTCTTT
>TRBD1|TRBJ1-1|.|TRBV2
CASRDTGTGGTEAFF
TGTGCCAGCAGAGACACCGGGACAGGGGGCACTGAAGCTTTCTTT
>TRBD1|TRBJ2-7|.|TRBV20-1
CSARPPPGQSYEQYF
TGCAGTGCTAGGCCCCCTCCGGGACAGTCCTACGAGCAGTACTTC
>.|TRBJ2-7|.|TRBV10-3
CASSQDTTRTTSF
TGTGCCAGCAGCCAAGATACCACCCGGACTACTTCCTTC
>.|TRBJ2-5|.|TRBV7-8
CASSKGGESIETQYF
TGTGCCAGCAGCAAGGGGGGCGAAAGTATAGAGACCCAGTACTTC
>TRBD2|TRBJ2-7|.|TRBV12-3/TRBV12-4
CASSWTSCEQHF
TGTGCCAGCAGTTGGACTAGCTGCGAGCAGCACTTC
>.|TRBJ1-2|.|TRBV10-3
CATDQGLKYTF
TGTGCCACGGACCAGGGACTCAAGTACACCTTC
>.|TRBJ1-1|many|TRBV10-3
CAISYRVETEAFF
TGTGCCATCAGTTACAGGGTAGAGACTGAAGCTTTCTTT
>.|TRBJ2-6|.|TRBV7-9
CASSLAAAGANVLTF
TGTGCCAGCAGCTTGGCCGCGGCTGGGGCCAACGTCCTGACTTTC
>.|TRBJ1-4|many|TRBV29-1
CSVSEGMNEKLFF
TGCAGCGTTTCGGAGGGGATGAATGAAAAACTGTTTTTT
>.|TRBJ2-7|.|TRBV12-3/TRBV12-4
CASSYERQTDSYEQYF
TGTGCCAGCAGTTATGAACGGCAGACTGACTCCTACGAGCAGTACTTC
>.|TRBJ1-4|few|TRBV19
CASSIDDAGKRESGEKLFF
TGTGCCAGTAGTATAGATGACGCAGGGAAGAGGGAAAGCGGCGAAAAACTGTTTTTT
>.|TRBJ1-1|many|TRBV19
CASSIGPVGAFF
TGTGCCAGTAGTATAGGACCCGTCGGAGCTTTCTTT
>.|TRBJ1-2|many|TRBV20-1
CSASRPQQSSYGYTF
TGCAGTGCTAGCAGGCCCCAGCAGAGTAGCTATGGCTACACCTTC
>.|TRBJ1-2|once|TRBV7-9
CASSLNKGSRVTF
TGTGCCAGCAGCTTAAACAAGGGCAGCCGAGTCACCTTC
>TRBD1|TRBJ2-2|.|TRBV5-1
CASSLETGDTGELFF
TGCGCCAGCAGCTTGGAGACAGGGGACACCGGGGAGCTGTTTTTT
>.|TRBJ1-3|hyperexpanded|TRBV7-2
CASSSVAGYGNTIYF
TGTGCCAGCAGCTCAGTCGCGGGATATGGAAACACCATATATTTT
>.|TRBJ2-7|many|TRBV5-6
CASSRRGRYEQYF
TGTGCCAGCAGCCGGAGGGGGCGTTACGAGCAGTACTTC
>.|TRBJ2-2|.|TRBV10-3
CAISDEDPGNTGELFF
TGTGCCATCAGTGATGAGGACCCTGGAAACACCGGGGAGCTGTTTTTT
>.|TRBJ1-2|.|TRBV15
CATSIGGQGYTF
TGTGCCACCAGCATTGGAGGACAGGGCTACACCTTC